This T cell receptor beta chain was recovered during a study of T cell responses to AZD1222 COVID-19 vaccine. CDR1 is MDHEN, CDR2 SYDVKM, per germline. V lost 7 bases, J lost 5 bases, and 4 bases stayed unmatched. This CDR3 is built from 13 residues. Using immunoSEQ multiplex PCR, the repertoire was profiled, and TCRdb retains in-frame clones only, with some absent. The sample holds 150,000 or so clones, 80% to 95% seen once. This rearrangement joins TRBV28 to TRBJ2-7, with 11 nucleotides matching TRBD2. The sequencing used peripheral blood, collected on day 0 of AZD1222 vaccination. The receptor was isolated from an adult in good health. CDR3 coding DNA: TGTGCCAGCATTAGCGGGGGGGCCCACGAGCAGTACTTC. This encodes CASISGGAHEQYF.